Sequencing of this T cell receptor beta chain was carried out in a study of CD8+CD57+ T cells in acquired aplastic anemia. Overall study: Quantities of DNA derived from sorted CD4+ and CD8+ cells averaged roughly 3 ug. Findings of the study overall: It was found that 25 to 35 CD8+ CDR3 sequences were shared between patients and controls. Between patients and controls, CD8+ Simpson's diversity did not vary significantly.

As to this clonotype: Its specificity is unknown.

Flow cytometry had shown expanded CD8+CD57+ cells in the patients chosen for sequencing. Profiling of TCR beta VDJ combinations and CDR3 sequences used genomic DNA as template. From the reads, TCRdb called clonotypes with MiXCR, one entry per CDR3 protein. The table lists hundreds of thousands of distinct CDR3 sequences, around 32% of them singletons. The ends were cut back, 7 bases at V and 11 bases at J, with 14 bases in the middle. Germline V gene sequence: CDR1 LNHDA, CDR2 SQIVND (reference sequence). This CDR3 comprises 11 residues. The sequence came from a human donor with aplastic anemia. Sequencing was performed on sorted CD4+, CD8+, or CD8+CD57+ T cells (not recorded which) from PBMCs. The chain links TRBV19 to TRBJ1-1, with unresolved D. The CDR3 spells CASTPGDGAFF. The CDR3 region has the DNA TGTGCCAGTACTCCTGGGGATGGCGCTTTCTTT.